Listed below are T cell receptor beta chains from one sample, sequenced in a study of CD8 T cells in Susac syndrome. MiXCR, applied by TCRdb to the immunoSEQ multiplex PCR reads, yields one record per CDR3 protein. The sample yields 150,000 to 200,000 distinct CDR3 sequences, 90% to 97% seen once. Sequenced material: CD4+ T cells from PBMCs. The receptors derive from a human donor with multiple sclerosis. Each CDR3 is given without its conserved first and last residue.

TRBV5-1	ASSLKEVSGGNTEAF
TRBV5-4	ASSFTGLVSGNTIY
TRBV20-1	SARDIGASYNEQF
TRBV7-9	ANGMVTSGGARDTQY
TRBV4-3	ASSQDDAGVYGYT
TRBV3-1	ASSQGPGLPLGD
TRBV30	AWRQGNQPQH
TRBV20-1	SARVIGQGAPEAF
TRBV5-1	ASRPVTADSYEQY
TRBV2	ASYGQGGSPLH
TRBV7-9	ASSLVGQGAKNEQF
TRBV20-1	SASLVGTGNTIY
TRBV20-1	SARTQAWGYT
TRBV15	ATSRERGASQETQY
TRBV7-2	ASSLAGLTSWETQY
TRBV7-2	ASSSRQGRNSPLH
TRBV12-3/TRBV12-4	ASKPDAGGNYNEQF
TRBV15	ATSRSPVGSYNEQF
TRBV20-1	SARLVVTDTQY
TRBV29-1	SVVGGRGGLNYGYT
TRBV6-6	ASSTRGLIDTQY
TRBV28	ASSTMTGYSPLH
TRBV12-3/TRBV12-4	ASSFGDRAYEQY
TRBV7-3	ASSPTGGAGTEVF
TRBV7-9	ASSLVTGEGYT
TRBV18	ASSPNSGNTIY
TRBV20-1	SAGSGKETQY
TRBV7-9	ASSRFPGGRETQY
TRBV19	ASSVPRGDRQY
TRBV27	ASSLLGKALPTNEKLF
TRBV29-1	SGWGSYGYT
TRBV7-9	ASSLGTSAYEQY
TRBV6-6	ASRDVTDYEQY
TRBV4-2	ASSQSDSYNEQF
TRBV5-4	ASSERARGQETQY
TRBV7-2	ASSGRTSSIYEQY
TRBV9	ASSVAENQPQH
TRBV20-1	SAWRNEKLF
TRBV29-1	SVQGGMNTEAF
TRBV2	ASRNRGGTGELF
TRBV5-1	ASSHSDGETQY
TRBV11-2	ASSFSLSGTSSYEQY
TRBV7-2	ASSLGQVGNQPQH